One and the same sample provided the 16 T cell receptor beta chains below, sequenced in a study of T cell responses to AZD1222 COVID-19 vaccine. The assay was immunoSEQ multiplex PCR, and TCRdb's table has in-frame clones only and misses some. This table has about 150,000 clones, roughly 90% appearing once. Here the sequenced sample was peripheral blood, taken on day 0 of AZD1222 vaccination. Every receptor here comes from an adult in good health.

The rearrangement uses TRBV27 and TRBJ1-3; D gene uncertain. From germline, CDR1 is MNHEY and CDR2 SMNVEV (reference sequence). With 5 bases removed from V and 3 bases from J, the gap between germline ends came to 14 bases. There are 15 residues in the CDR3. The DNA for the CDR3 is TGTGCCAGCAGTGCCGGGCCCTCCTTTGGAAACACCATATATTTT. Residues: CASSAGPSFGNTIYF.

The rearrangement links TRBV29-1 to TRBJ2-3; 7 bases fit TRBD1. The CDR3 totals 13 residues. J lost 4 bases, V lost 6 bases, and 7 bases had no gene match. Germline V gives CDR1 SQVTM, CDR2 ANQGSEA. CDR3 loop: CSVGTAGPDTQYF. The CDR3 region has the DNA TGCAGCGTGGGGACAGCCGGGCCAGATACGCAGTATTTT.

The V and J genes are TRBV27 and TRBJ2-3, with 8 nucleotides matching TRBD1. The CDR3 loop spans 15 amino acids. Germline V gene data show CDR1 as MNHEY and CDR2 as SMNVEV (reference sequence). Unmatched junction bases numbered 8, after V lost 5 bases and J lost 4 bases. CDR3 protein: CASSPRGQFADTQYF. In nucleotides, the CDR3 is TGTGCCAGCAGTCCCAGGGGGCAGTTTGCAGATACGCAGTATTTT.

This chain connects TRBV18 to TRBJ1-5; 8 nucleotides match TRBD1. CDR1 KGHSH and CDR2 LQKENI come from the germline V gene. The CDR3 sequence is 15 residues long. Trimming took 6 bases from V and 2 from J; bases not matched to a gene: 6. The CDR3 sequence is CASSLGQGGNQPQHF. The CDR3 bases are TGTGCCAGCTCCCTAGGACAGGGTGGCAATCAGCCCCAGCATTTT.

The V call is TRBV12-3 or TRBV12-4, the J call TRBJ1-1; D ambiguous. The CDR3 runs 13 residues. Trimming left V 2 bases short and J 3 bases short, with 7 bases between. Here the CDR3 DNA reads TGTGCCAGCAGTTTACCTCCTTACACTGAAGCTTTCTTT. This sequence encodes CASSLPPYTEAFF.

The chain links TRBV6-5 to TRBJ1-1, with a possible D match to TRBD1 (5 bases). The CDR3 length is 15 residues. V lost 7 bases to trimming and J lost 4 bases, with 19 bases between them. Germline V gives CDR1 MNHEY, CDR2 SVGAGI. The CDR3 DNA reads as TGTGCCAGCACCCTTCAGGCAACGGGGGGCACTGAAGCTTTCTTT. Its protein is CASTLQATGGTEAFF.

This chain joins TRBV21-1 and TRBJ2-3; the table's D call, TRBD1, has no DNA check behind it. TRBV21-1 is a pseudogene. This CDR3 has 16 amino acids. The CDR3 DNA reads as TGTGCCAGCAGCCACCGTAGGACAGGGTGTCCAGATACGCAGTATTTT. This codes for CASSHRRTGCPDTQYF.

Note on this clone: A junction end diverges from the germline sequence, so it may reflect a read error. The chain employs TRBV7-7 and TRBJ2-7; 7 bases map to TRBD1. There are 13 residues in the CDR3. The germline V gene has CDR1 SSHAT and CDR2 FNYEAQ (reference sequence). The CDR3: CASSLTGNHEQYF. In DNA form, the CDR3 reads TGTGCTAGCAGCCTGACAGGGAACCACGAGCAGTACTTC. The whole variable domain, remainder taken from reference TRBV7-7 and TRBJ2-7, is GAGVSQSPRYKVTKRGQDVTLRCDPISSHATLYWYQQALGQGPEFLTYFNYEAQPDKSGLPSDRFSAERPEGSISTLTIQRTEQRDSAMYRCASSLTGNHEQYFGPGTRLTVT.

The genes are TRBV6-5 and TRBJ1-3; D gene unclear. The V gene's germline CDR1 is MNHEY and CDR2 SVGAGI. Trimming removed 2 bases from V and 5 bases from J, with 10 bases in between. This CDR3 is built from 14 residues. DNA for the CDR3: TGTGCCAGCAGTTACAGGGCAGAACGAAACACCATATATTTT. Translated, it gives CASSYRAERNTIYF.

The chain is built from TRBV19 and TRBJ2-1; no definite D call. This CDR3 has 16 amino acids. The V gene lost 2 bases and the J gene lost 4 bases, with 15 bases spanning the gap. CDR1 is LNHDA, CDR2 SQIVND, per germline (reference sequence). CDR3 nucleotide sequence: TGTGCCAGTAGTATAATGATTGTCGGTGTATACAATGAGCAGTTCTTC. Amino acid sequence: CASSIMIVGVYNEQFF.

Comment on this clone: This CDR3 is also generated by other DNA sequences in the sample. V usage is TRBV7-2 and J usage is TRBJ1-5, with D hard to call. Germline CDR1 SGHTA, CDR2 FQGNSA. Deletions cut 1 base from V and 4 bases from J, with 5 bases between. The CDR3 loop spans 13 amino acids. CDR3 sequence: CASSLVVNQPQHF. For the CDR3, the DNA is TGTGCCAGCAGCTTAGTTGTTAATCAGCCCCAGCATTTT.

The V call is TRBV5-4, the J call TRBJ1-4, with D unresolved. The CDR3 contains 16 residues. Trimming shortened V by 0 bases and J by 0 bases, and 9 bases separated the two germline ends. From germline, CDR1 is SGHNT and CDR2 YYREEE (reference sequence). CDR3 sequence (DNA): TGTGCCAGCAGCTTGGGGCCAGCTTCAACTAATGAAAAACTGTTTTTT. It is translated as CASSLGPASTNEKLFF.

This sequence joins TRBV9 and TRBJ1-1; D gene ambiguous. V was trimmed by 0 bases and J by 1 base, leaving 10 bases between them. This CDR3 region has 15 residues. Germline assignment: CDR1 SGDLS and CDR2 YYNGEE. Here the CDR3 DNA reads TGTGCCAGCAGCGTAGAACCTCAGGAGAACACTGAAGCTTTCTTT. Its translation is CASSVEPQENTEAFF.

This clone was counted only a few times. The CDR3 region is CASSPSGGDFTDTQYF. The CDR3 DNA sequence: TGTGCCAGCAGCCCTAGCGGGGGAGACTTCACAGATACGCAGTATTTT. The chain has TRBV3-1 (or the pseudogene TRBV3-2) and TRBJ2-3; 10 bases match TRBD2. Germline CDR1 reads LGHDT; CDR2 reads YNNKEL (reference sequence). Trimming at V came to 4 bases and at J to 2 bases, leaving 6 bases not matched to a gene. The CDR3 is 16 residues long.

V is TRBV28 and J is TRBJ1-1; D not certain. Germline values: CDR1 MDHEN, CDR2 SYDVKM. The CDR3 loop spans 14 amino acids. The ends were cut back, 3 bases at V and 3 bases at J, with 11 bases in the middle. CDR3 DNA: TGTGCCAGCAGTTTTCCGGGGATAGACACTGAAGCTTTCTTT. Its translation: CASSFPGIDTEAFF.

V is TRBV15 and J is TRBJ2-7, with D hard to call. CDR1 is LNHNV, CDR2 YYDKDF, per germline (reference sequence). Trimming left V 0 bases short and J 3 bases short, with 9 bases between. The CDR3 covers 14 residues. CDR3 protein: CATSRDSANYEQYF. The DNA for the CDR3 is TGTGCCACCAGCAGAGATTCAGCCAACTACGAGCAGTACTTC.